These T cell receptor beta chains were read from a single sample in a study of T cells in Graves' hyperthyroidism and ophthalmopathy. TCRdb called the multiplex PCR reads again in MiXCR, with one record for every CDR3 protein. The data hold a few hundred thousand distinct CDR3 sequences, with 25% observed a single time. The sample taken for sequencing was blood. The receptors here all came from a man over 45 with Graves' hyperthyroidism. Each CDR3 is given with its conserved first and last residue. Each record gives: CDR3 length, J gene, D gene, clone size, V gene, CDR3 protein, CDR3 DNA. D genes are given only for firm matches. Some rows mark clone size as missing; the rest say once, few, many or name a class of expanded clone.

length: 15
J: TRBJ1-6
D: -
size: few
V: TRBV11-2
CDR3: CASSQGSSYNSPLHF
DNA: TGTGCCAGCAGCCAGGGGAGCTCCTATAATTCACCCCTCCACTTT

length: 14
J: TRBJ2-7
D: TRBD1
size: -
V: TRBV9
CDR3: CASSPQGQGYEQYF
DNA: TGTGCCAGCAGCCCACAAGGACAGGGCTACGAGCAGTACTTC

length: 16
J: TRBJ2-1
D: -
size: -
V: TRBV5-5
CDR3: CASIELTGSSYNEQFF
DNA: TGTGCCAGCATCGAACTTACGGGTAGCTCCTACAATGAGCAGTTCTTC

length: 12
J: TRBJ2-5
D: TRBD2
size: -
V: TRBV20-1
CDR3: CSARTSGSTQYF
DNA: TGCAGTGCAAGGACTAGCGGGAGTACCCAGTACTTC

length: 15
J: TRBJ1-1
D: TRBD1
size: few
V: TRBV9
CDR3: CASSVGGGQGTEAFF
DNA: TGTGCCAGCAGCGTAGGGGGGGGACAGGGCACTGAAGCTTTCTTT

length: 17
J: TRBJ1-2
D: TRBD1
size: many
V: TRBV27
CDR3: CASSPLTGAGGDYGYTF
DNA: TGTGCCAGCAGTCCATTGACAGGGGCTGGTGGAGACTATGGCTACACCTTC

length: 15
J: TRBJ2-2
D: TRBD1
size: many
V: TRBV12-3/TRBV12-4
CDR3: CASTRTGKYTGELFF
DNA: TGTGCCAGCACCAGGACAGGGAAGTACACCGGGGAGCTGTTTTTT

length: 13
J: TRBJ1-1
D: -
size: few
V: TRBV19
CDR3: CASSMGLAYWAFF
DNA: TGTGCCAGTAGTATGGGACTAGCTTATTGGGCTTTCTTT

length: 18
J: TRBJ2-7
D: TRBD2
size: -
V: TRBV5-8
CDR3: CASSSGGLAGGASYEQYF
DNA: TGTGCCAGCAGCTCCGGGGGACTAGCGGGAGGGGCTTCCTACGAGCAGTACTTC

length: 15
J: TRBJ2-3
D: -
size: -
V: TRBV18
CDR3: CASSPPHEGQNMQYF
DNA: TGTGCCAGCTCCCCTCCTCATGAGGGGCAAAATATGCAGTATTTT

length: 16
J: TRBJ2-5
D: -
size: many
V: TRBV11-1
CDR3: CASSLGGGRVRETQYF
DNA: TGTGCCAGCAGCTTAGGCGGGGGCCGCGTCAGGGAGACCCAGTACTTC

length: 16
J: TRBJ1-2
D: -
size: few
V: TRBV7-2
CDR3: CASSHAGGAGGYGYTF
DNA: TGTGCCAGCAGCCACGCGGGAGGGGCCGGGGGCTATGGCTACACCTTC

length: 16
J: TRBJ2-7
D: TRBD1
size: many
V: TRBV28
CDR3: CASRPSPGQGAYEQYF
DNA: TGTGCCAGCAGACCATCCCCGGGACAGGGGGCTTACGAGCAGTACTTC

length: 19
J: TRBJ2-7
D: TRBD1
size: few
V: TRBV11-3
CDR3: CASSLVTPTGRSISYEQYF
DNA: TGTGCCAGCAGCTTAGTGACCCCGACAGGGCGCTCCATCTCCTACGAGCAGTACTTC

length: 14
J: TRBJ2-3
D: TRBD2
size: many
V: TRBV5-1
CDR3: CASSFPTSGDTQYF
DNA: TGCGCCAGCAGCTTTCCGACTAGCGGAGATACGCAGTATTTT

length: 12
J: TRBJ2-1
D: -
size: few
V: TRBV11-3
CDR3: CVSSNIRDEQFF
DNA: TGTGTCAGCAGCAACATTCGGGATGAGCAGTTCTTC

length: 14
J: TRBJ1-3
D: TRBD1
size: -
V: TRBV6-2/TRBV6-3
CDR3: CASSPGTVGNTIYF
DNA: TGTGCCAGCAGTCCCGGGACAGTTGGAAACACCATATATTTT

length: 17
J: TRBJ2-1
D: TRBD1
size: -
V: TRBV5-1
CDR3: CASSSLGTGASYNEQFF
DNA: TGTGCCAGCAGCTCCCTCGGGACAGGGGCCTCCTACAATGAGCAGTTCTTC

length: 16
J: TRBJ2-3
D: -
size: few
V: TRBV7-9
CDR3: CASSLARGTSTDTQYF
DNA: TGTGCCAGCAGCTTAGCACGGGGAACTAGCACAGATACGCAGTATTTT

length: 15
J: TRBJ2-3
D: TRBD1
size: -
V: TRBV27
CDR3: CASSPGTGYTDTQYF
DNA: TGTGCCAGCAGTCCCGGGACAGGGTACACAGATACGCAGTATTTT

length: 12
J: TRBJ1-2
D: -
size: few
V: TRBV6-1
CDR3: CASSDRAWGYTF
DNA: TGTGCCAGCAGTGACAGGGCCTGGGGCTACACCTTC

length: 16
J: TRBJ2-5
D: TRBD2
size: -
V: TRBV20-1
CDR3: CSAPGGTTTSGETQYF
DNA: TGCAGTGCTCCCGGGGGGACTACCACTTCGGGGGAGACCCAGTACTTC

length: 14
J: TRBJ1-6
D: -
size: -
V: TRBV27
CDR3: CASSGLTGNSPLHF
DNA: TGTGCCAGCAGCGGCCTAACAGGGAATTCACCCCTCCACTTT

length: 11
J: TRBJ2-3
D: -
size: -
V: TRBV12-5
CDR3: CASGLSDTQYF
DNA: TGTGCTAGTGGTTTGTCAGATACGCAGTATTTT

length: 14
J: TRBJ2-3
D: TRBD2
size: few
V: TRBV20-1
CDR3: CSARSLAGVDTQYF
DNA: TGCAGTGCTAGGTCACTAGCGGGAGTGGATACGCAGTATTTT

length: 13
J: TRBJ2-1
D: TRBD2
size: -
V: TRBV3-1
CDR3: CASSHGLAGGTFF
DNA: TGTGCCAGCAGCCACGGACTAGCGGGAGGAACGTTCTTC

length: 12
J: TRBJ2-1
D: -
size: few
V: TRBV27
CDR3: CASSPRNNEQFF
DNA: TGTGCCAGCAGTCCCCGGAACAATGAGCAGTTCTTC

length: 15
J: TRBJ2-1
D: TRBD2
size: -
V: TRBV7-2
CDR3: CASRPRSGRLNERFF
DNA: TGTGCCAGCAGACCACGGAGCGGGAGGCTCAATGAGCGGTTCTTC

length: 15
J: TRBJ2-1
D: -
size: few
V: TRBV6-2/TRBV6-3
CDR3: CASSYSGSRYNEQFF
DNA: TGTGCCAGCAGTTACAGTGGTAGCCGATACAATGAGCAGTTCTTC

length: 14
J: TRBJ2-7
D: -
size: -
V: TRBV5-6
CDR3: CASSLDGGPSEQYF
DNA: TGTGCCAGCAGCTTGGATGGGGGCCCAAGCGAGCAGTACTTC

length: 15
J: TRBJ2-2
D: -
size: -
V: TRBV19
CDR3: CASSIEGKVNGELFF
DNA: TGTGCCAGTAGTATAGAAGGGAAGGTGAACGGGGAGCTGTTTTTT

length: 15
J: TRBJ1-5
D: -
size: -
V: TRBV6-1
CDR3: CASSPTGDGNQPQHF
DNA: TGTGCCAGCAGCCCTACAGGCGATGGCAATCAGCCCCAGCATTTT

length: 12
J: TRBJ2-3
D: -
size: once
V: TRBV29-1
CDR3: CSVAASTDTQYF
DNA: TGCAGCGTAGCGGCTAGCACAGATACGCAGTATTTT

length: 19
J: TRBJ2-1
D: TRBD2
size: few
V: TRBV7-9
CDR3: CASSLVFFGSSGSFNEQFF
DNA: TGTGCCAGCAGCTTAGTCTTCTTCGGGTCTAGCGGGAGTTTCAATGAGCAGTTCTTC

length: 15
J: TRBJ2-7
D: TRBD1
size: few
V: TRBV18
CDR3: CASSPPTDRIDEQYF
DNA: TGTGCCAGCTCACCACCAACGGACAGGATCGACGAGCAGTACTTC

length: 16
J: TRBJ2-5
D: -
size: many
V: TRBV7-9
CDR3: CASSPPEAGLQETQYF
DNA: TGTGCCAGCAGCCCCCCAGAGGCTGGCCTCCAAGAGACCCAGTACTTC

length: 15
J: TRBJ1-6
D: -
size: few
V: TRBV18
CDR3: CASSPGTDYNSPLHF
DNA: TGTGCCAGCTCACCAGGGACGGATTATAATTCACCCCTCCACTTT

length: 14
J: TRBJ2-5
D: -
size: few
V: TRBV11-2
CDR3: CASSLGATAETQYF
DNA: TGTGCCAGCAGCTTAGGGGCTACCGCAGAGACCCAGTACTTC

length: 13
J: TRBJ2-2
D: -
size: -
V: TRBV9
CDR3: CASGGKNTGELFF
DNA: TGTGCCAGCGGGGGGAAAAACACCGGGGAGCTGTTTTTT

length: 14
J: TRBJ2-3
D: TRBD1
size: few
V: TRBV29-1
CDR3: CSTPGQGAGDTQYF
DNA: TGCAGCACGCCGGGACAGGGTGCAGGGGATACGCAGTATTTT

length: 15
J: TRBJ1-4
D: -
size: -
V: TRBV19
CDR3: CASTQRHPINEKLFF
DNA: TGTGCCAGTACGCAGAGACACCCGATTAATGAAAAACTGTTTTTT

length: 14
J: TRBJ2-3
D: -
size: -
V: TRBV11-1
CDR3: CASNVGGGTDTQYF
DNA: TGTGCCAGCAACGTGGGCGGGGGCACAGATACGCAGTATTTT

length: 14
J: TRBJ2-7
D: -
size: few
V: TRBV19
CDR3: CASTTSAGSYEQYF
DNA: TGTGCCAGTACTACATCGGCGGGGTCCTACGAGCAGTACTTC

length: 15
J: TRBJ1-5
D: TRBD1
size: -
V: TRBV6-1
CDR3: CASSPTWTGDQPQHF
DNA: TGTGCCAGCAGCCCTACCTGGACAGGGGACCAGCCCCAGCATTTT

length: 14
J: TRBJ2-5
D: TRBD1
size: many
V: TRBV7-8
CDR3: CASSLGTGQETQYF
DNA: TGTGCCAGCAGCTTAGGGACAGGGCAAGAGACCCAGTACTTC

length: 16
J: TRBJ1-2
D: TRBD1
size: -
V: TRBV5-1
CDR3: CASSLAGTDANYGYTF
DNA: TGCGCCAGCAGCTTGGCCGGGACAGACGCTAACTATGGCTACACCTTC

length: 14
J: TRBJ2-7
D: -
size: few
V: TRBV7-9
CDR3: CASSLVGAIYEQYF
DNA: TGTGCCAGCAGCTTAGTGGGGGCCATCTACGAGCAGTACTTC

length: 16
J: TRBJ2-1
D: TRBD2
size: few
V: TRBV9
CDR3: CASSPGGSLAYNEQFF
DNA: TGTGCCAGCAGCCCCGGGGGGTCTCTGGCCTACAATGAGCAGTTCTTC

length: 15
J: TRBJ1-1
D: TRBD1
size: few
V: TRBV3-1
CDR3: CASSQKVQGDTEAFF
DNA: TGTGCCAGCAGCCAAAAGGTACAGGGGGACACTGAAGCTTTCTTT

length: 14
J: TRBJ1-2
D: -
size: few
V: TRBV7-8
CDR3: CASSLGQGLGGYTF
DNA: TGTGCCAGCAGCTTAGGTCAGGGCCTTGGAGGCTACACCTTC

length: 18
J: TRBJ2-5
D: TRBD2
size: -
V: TRBV5-4
CDR3: CASINRGLAGAVQETQYF
DNA: TGTGCCAGCATCAACCGGGGACTAGCGGGAGCGGTTCAAGAGACCCAGTACTTC

length: 14
J: TRBJ2-7
D: -
size: -
V: TRBV29-1
CDR3: CSFKQEGGTYEQYF
DNA: TGCAGCTTCAAACAGGAGGGCGGGACCTACGAGCAGTACTTC

length: 15
J: TRBJ2-3
D: TRBD2
size: -
V: TRBV15
CDR3: CATSTGTRGVDTQYF
DNA: TGTGCCACCAGTACCGGGACTAGAGGTGTAGATACGCAGTATTTT

length: 14
J: TRBJ2-7
D: -
size: -
V: TRBV4-1
CDR3: CASSQIQGYGEQYF
DNA: TGCGCCAGCAGCCAGATCCAGGGCTATGGCGAGCAGTACTTC

length: 17
J: TRBJ2-3
D: TRBD1
size: once
V: TRBV19
CDR3: CASSPRQGAPLADTQYF
DNA: TGTGCCAGTAGCCCAAGACAGGGGGCACCCCTCGCAGATACGCAGTATTTT